This T cell receptor beta chain came from a study of regulatory T cells in long-lasting Graves disease. This clonotype has just a few counts. Time point of the sample: persistent/refractory GD, antithyroid drugs over 5 years with positive TRAb. PBMC-derived RNA was used for the TCR library. Germline CDR1 reads MGHRA; CDR2 reads YSYEKL. The CDR3 spans 17 residues. Trimming took off 2 bases at V and 3 bases at J, with 17 bases between the two ends. Building of the TCR beta libraries involved iRepertoire HTBI primers and Arm-PCR of CDR3 regions. TCRdb processed the multiplex PCR reads anew with MiXCR; each CDR3 protein has one entry. Of roughly 300,000 distinct CDR3 sequences in the sample, about 19% were seen once.

The TCR originated in a female donor with Graves disease. The sequencing used peripheral blood mononuclear cells (PBMCs), collected when the disease was refractory, from a patient treated with antithyroid drugs. This rearrangement joins TRBV4-1 to TRBJ1-3, with TRBD1 as a possible D gene (6 bases). CDR3 region: CASSQRTALGSGNTIYF. The DNA for the CDR3 is TGCGCCAGCAGCCAAAGGACAGCCCTTGGGAGTGGAAACACCATATATTTT.